This entry lists 19 T cell receptor beta chains sequenced from one sample in a study of shared clonotypes between healthy human individuals. Sequencing was performed with immunoSEQ multiplex PCR; in TCRdb, only in-frame clones are kept and a portion is missing. The sample lists about 770,000 clones, roughly two thirds seen once, with around 1.7% in the top ten. The sequenced material came from memory CD4+ T cells sorted from blood. Stated subset: CD45RA-negative fraction. The receptors were gathered from a woman between 25 and 40 years old in good health.

The chain carries TRBV28 and TRBJ1-1; 7 positions agree with TRBD1. V dropped 3 bases and J dropped 6; count of bases not matched to a gene: 13. The CDR3 consists of 16 residues. The germline V gene has CDR1 MDHEN and CDR2 SYDVKM. The CDR3 region is CASSLRQGGGLSEAFF. CDR3 DNA sequence: TGTGCCAGCAGTTTGCGACAGGGAGGGGGTCTCTCTGAAGCTTTCTTT.

This clone appeared a few times. The chain recombines TRBV7-6 with TRBJ2-5; 8 bases map to TRBD1. The CDR3 spans 16 residues. Per germline, CDR1 SGHVS and CDR2 FNYEAQ. The trim removed 5 bases at V and 1 base at J, leaving 9 bases unmatched. The CDR3 reads CASSLRQGTPQETQYF. The CDR3 DNA reads as TGTGCCAGCAGCCTCAGACAGGGGACCCCCCAAGAGACCCAGTACTTC.

The rearrangement uses TRBV19 and TRBJ2-1, with D uncertain. The germline gives CDR1 LNHDA, CDR2 SQIVND (reference sequence). V was clipped by 3 bases and J by 6 bases, with 12 bases between them. CDR3 size: 14 residues. The CDR3 bases are TGTGCCAGTAGTATGATGACGGAACGCAATGAGCAGTTCTTC. Protein: CASSMMTERNEQFF.

V gene TRBV27 combines with J gene TRBJ2-7; TRBD1 matches 8 bases. V trimming: 3 bases; J trimming: 6 bases; junction bases outside the gene matches: 10. CDR3 length equals 15 residues. CDR1 is MNHEY and CDR2 is SMNVEV in the germline V gene (reference sequence). The CDR3 DNA follows: TGTGCCAGCAGTTTCGCCCAGGGGGCGTCAGCCGAGCAGTACTTC. This codes for CASSFAQGASAEQYF.

The chain has TRBV25-1 and TRBJ1-5; 7 bases align to TRBD1. CDR1 and CDR2 from the germline V gene are MGHDK and SYGVNS. The junction had 5 bases not matched to a gene; V was cut back by 4 bases and J by 2 bases. The length of the CDR3 is 15 residues. CDR3 protein: CASSANQGGNQPQHF. In DNA form, the CDR3 reads TGTGCCAGCAGTGCCAACCAGGGGGGCAATCAGCCCCAGCATTTT.

The chain joins TRBV28 to TRBJ1-4; 7 bases are a match to TRBD1. CDR3 length: 16 amino acids. With 4 bases clipped from V and 7 bases from J, the junction kept 12 bases outside the gene matches. CDR1 is MDHEN and CDR2 is SYDVKM in the germline V gene. The chain's CDR3 is CASSSRTGERREKLFF. The CDR3 DNA reads TGTGCCAGCAGTTCCCGCACAGGGGAGCGACGTGAAAAACTGTTTTTT.

This chain links TRBV9 with TRBJ2-5, with TRBD1 matching 8 bases. The J call may be in error: the DNA end matches TRBJ2-7 better. Germline CDR1 is SGDLS and CDR2 is YYNGEE. This CDR3 is 15 amino acids long. This CDR3 is CASSVATGGAYEQYF. As DNA, the CDR3 is TGTGCCAGCAGCGTTGCAACAGGGGGAGCCTACGAGCAGTACTTC.

The rearrangement links TRBV19 to TRBJ1-3; the D is unclear. Germline CDR1 and CDR2: LNHDA and SQIVND (reference sequence). This CDR3 region has 16 residues. Trimming removed 5 bases from V and 0 bases from J, with 14 bases in between. CDR3 sequence (DNA): TGTGCCAGTAGTCCCCGGGGATCCTTCTCTGGAAACACCATATATTTT. Its protein is CASSPRGSFSGNTIYF.

The gene calls are TRBV27 and TRBJ2-5; TRBD2 matches 11 bases. The DNA end lines up better with TRBJ2-7; the J call may be wrong. The CDR3 is 15 amino acids. Per the germline V gene, CDR1 is MNHEY and CDR2 is SMNVEV (reference sequence). CDR3 region: CASSSRGLAAFEQYF. The CDR3 DNA follows: TGTGCCAGCAGTTCCAGGGGACTAGCGGCTTTCGAGCAGTACTTC.

This chain links TRBV11-2 with TRBJ2-7; D is perhaps TRBD2 (7 bases). The germline gives CDR1 SGHAT, CDR2 FQNNGV. Trimming shortened V by 2 bases and J by 7 bases, and 18 bases separated the two germline ends. The CDR3 sequence is 15 residues long. The CDR3 here is CASSLSSAGAQEQYF. The CDR3 DNA sequence: TGTGCCAGCAGCTTATCTAGTGCGGGGGCTCAAGAGCAGTACTTC.

DNA for the CDR3: TGTGCCAGCAGTGAATTAGGGGGCTACGAGCAGTACTTC. Translated: CASSELGGYEQYF. This chain connects TRBV2 to TRBJ2-7, with a weak D call TRBD1 (6 bases). Germline-derived CDR1 and CDR2 are SNHLY and FYNNEI. The CDR3 loop spans 13 amino acids. The V end lost 2 bases, the J end lost 3 bases, and 8 bases lay between the germline ends.

Turning to this clone: This sample also contains other DNA sequences that code for the same CDR3. The rearrangement links TRBV15 to TRBJ2-5, with D tentatively TRBD2 (5 bases). Germline V gene data show CDR1 as LNHNV and CDR2 as YYDKDF (reference sequence). This CDR3 is 16 amino acids long. Trimming removed 1 base from V and 2 bases from J, with 14 bases in between. The chain's CDR3 is CATSRGHSAQQETQYF. CDR3 sequence (DNA): TGTGCCACCAGCAGAGGGCATAGCGCGCAACAAGAGACCCAGTACTTC.

This sequence joins TRBV7-3 and TRBJ2-3; 9 nucleotides agree with TRBD1. The CDR3 is 15 residues long. From germline, CDR1 is SGHTA and CDR2 FQGTGA. Trimming took 5 bases from V and 4 from J; bases not matched to a gene: 7. CDR3 sequence reads: CASSVAGQGSDTQYF. CDR3 DNA sequence: TGTGCCAGCAGCGTAGCAGGACAGGGGTCAGATACGCAGTATTTT.

In its sample, this clone was seen a few times. The rearrangement joins TRBV19 to TRBJ1-5; 8 bases map to TRBD1. V shed 4 bases, J shed 5 bases, and the junction held 13 bases outside the gene matches. The CDR3 has 17 amino acids. Germline V gene lookup returns CDR1 LNHDA and CDR2 SQIVND (reference sequence). The CDR3 coding sequence is TGTGCCAGTAGTAGCAGACAGGGGAAGCCAACTCATCAGCCCCAGCATTTT. This translates into CASSSRQGKPTHQPQHF.

The chain links TRBV7-9 to TRBJ1-2; possibly TRBD1 for D (6 bases). Trimming took off 11 bases at V and 4 bases at J, with 20 bases between the two ends. Germline V gene data show CDR1 as SEHNR and CDR2 as FQNEAQ (reference sequence). CDR3 length: 14 residues. The CDR3 spells CACAPGQPPYGYTF. CDR3 sequence (DNA): TGTGCCTGCGCCCCAGGACAGCCGCCCTATGGCTACACCTTC.

This clone was picked up a small number of times. This chain uses TRBV4-1 with TRBJ2-1, with 14 bases fitting TRBD2. Per the germline V gene, CDR1 is MGHRA and CDR2 is YSYEKL. Trimming took 4 bases from V and 7 from J; bases not matched to a gene: 3. The CDR3 length is 15 residues. The CDR3 reads CASSPRTSGRNEQFF. The CDR3 DNA sequence: TGCGCCAGCAGCCCAAGGACTAGCGGGAGGAATGAGCAGTTCTTC.

V is TRBV7-2 and J is TRBJ2-3, with a possible D match to TRBD2 (5 bases). Germline V gene data show CDR1 as SGHTA and CDR2 as FQGNSA. Trimming removed 4 bases from V and 1 base from J, with 15 bases in between. CDR3 length equals 16 residues. The CDR3 loop reads CASSSRGAQGTDTQYF. Written as DNA, the CDR3 is TGTGCCAGCAGCTCCCGGGGAGCGCAGGGCACAGATACGCAGTATTTT.

The chain joins TRBV2 to TRBJ1-3; D remains ambiguous. This CDR3 has 15 residues. V lost 2 bases to trimming and J lost 4 bases, with 12 bases between them. CDR1 is SNHLY, CDR2 FYNNEI, per germline. DNA for the CDR3: TGTGCCAGCAGTGAATATCCAACCGGAGGAAACACCATATATTTT. This encodes CASSEYPTGGNTIYF.

Written as DNA, the CDR3 is TGTGCCAGCAGTTACCCGGGACAGGTATTGGAAAAACTGTTTTTT. Its translation: CASSYPGQVLEKLFF. The chain couples TRBV6-5 to TRBJ1-4, with 8 bases identical to TRBD1. The CDR3 has 15 amino acids. Germline CDR1 MNHEY, CDR2 SVGAGI. V shed 2 bases and J 8 bases; nucleotides not matched to a gene: 7.